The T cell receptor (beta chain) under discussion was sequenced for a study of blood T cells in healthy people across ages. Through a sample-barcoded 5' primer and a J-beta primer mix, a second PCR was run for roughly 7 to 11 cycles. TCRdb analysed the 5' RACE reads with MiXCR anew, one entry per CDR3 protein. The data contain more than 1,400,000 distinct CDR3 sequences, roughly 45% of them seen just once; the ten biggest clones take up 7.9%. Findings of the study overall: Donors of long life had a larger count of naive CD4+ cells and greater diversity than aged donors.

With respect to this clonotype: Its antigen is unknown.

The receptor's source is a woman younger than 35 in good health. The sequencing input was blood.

The CDR3 coding sequence is TGCAGTGCTCAGGACGGGGATCAGCCCCAGCATTTT. Translated: CSAQDGDQPQHF. The chain uses TRBV20-1 and TRBJ1-5; D is unclear. The CDR3 contains 12 residues. Trimming cost V 5 bases and J 5 bases, with 10 bases left between them. Germline V gene data show CDR1 as DFQATT and CDR2 as SNEGSKA (reference sequence).